This TCR beta chain is from a study of blood T cell repertoires in COVID-19. Overall study context: Researchers got acute and convalescent COVID-19 samples from the United States, Italy and Spain. T cells, B-cell-depleted T cells, or PBMCs provided the cDNA or gDNA that served as material.

In germline, CDR1 is SGHTA, CDR2 FQGTGA. This CDR3 contains 14 residues. The trim removed 5 bases at V and 3 bases at J, leaving 7 bases unmatched. Original handling: Nucleated cell number was recorded as an estimate derived from reference gene primer amplification. The table came from immunoSEQ multiplex PCR; TCRdb's copy has only in-frame clones and leaves some out. The DNA gave D and trimming, while V, J and clone size come from that table. Seen here are around 180,000 clones, 80% to 90% observed once, and the top ten hold roughly 9.8%. The sample comprised peripheral blood. This rearrangement joins TRBV7-3 to TRBJ2-7, with TRBD1 matching 7 bases. This TCR was recovered from a human donor with active or convalescent COVID-19. The donor label of this sample is uncertain. The CDR3 region is CASSLDRTSYEQYF. DNA of the CDR3: TGTGCCAGCAGCCTGGACAGGACCAGCTACGAGCAGTACTTC. Variable domain in full (rest from reference TRBV7-3 and TRBJ2-7): GAGVSQTPSNKVTEKGKYVELRCDPISGHTALYWYRQSLGQGPEFLIYFQGTGAADDSGLPNDRFFAVRPEGSVSTLKIQRTERGDSAVYLCASSLDRTSYEQYFGPGTRLTVT.